A single sample gave rise to the 27 T cell receptor beta chains below, sequenced in a study of PD-L1 blockade in urothelial cancer. As for time point: pretreatment peripheral blood. Method: immunoSEQ multiplex PCR; TCRdb's copy keeps in-frame clones and lacks some. The table includes about 52,000 clones, around 84% detected once. Sequencing used PBMCs, obtained around atezolizumab (anti-PD-L1) treatment. All receptors derive from a man over 45 with urothelial cancer.

V is TRBV2 and J is TRBJ2-7, with TRBD1 as a possible D gene (6 bases). Germline V gene sequence: CDR1 SNHLY, CDR2 FYNNEI. The CDR3 length is 15 residues. V was trimmed by 6 bases and J by 3 bases, leaving 18 bases between them. This CDR3 reads CASRQYAGTSYEQYF. The DNA for the CDR3 is TGTGCCAGCAGGCAGTACGCCGGGACAAGCTACGAGCAGTACTTC.

The chain couples TRBV28 to TRBJ2-1, with 7 bases matching TRBD2. Germline CDR1 MDHEN, CDR2 SYDVKM. V shed 7 bases and J 2 bases; nucleotides not matched to a gene: 8. This CDR3 contains 15 residues. The CDR3 loop is CASISIGLAYNEQFF. The CDR3 DNA reads as TGTGCCAGCATCTCGATTGGACTAGCCTACAATGAGCAGTTCTTC.

A few counts support this clone. V usage is TRBV5-3 and J usage is TRBJ2-2; no clear D. TRBV5-3 is placed among ORFs of uncertain function. The CDR3 totals 15 residues. Trimming stripped 4 bases from V and 2 bases from J, with 12 bases between. The chain's CDR3 is CARSRAVLNTGELFF. The CDR3 DNA sequence: TGTGCCAGAAGCCGAGCTGTGCTCAACACCGGGGAGCTGTTTTTT.

The gene calls are TRBV27 and TRBJ1-2; no firm D call. In germline, CDR1 is MNHEY, CDR2 SMNVEV (reference sequence). V gave up 4 bases and J gave up 1 base, with 7 bases separating them. CDR3 size: 13 residues. The DNA of the CDR3 is TGTGCCAGCAGTTGGGCCAGTAACTATGGCTACACCTTC. This gives the protein CASSWASNYGYTF.

This clone was seen a single time. This chain connects TRBV5-1 to TRBJ2-2; 11 bases match TRBD2. The CDR3 totals 18 residues. CDR1 and CDR2 from the germline V gene are SGHRS and YFSETQ. Trimming took 2 bases from V and 5 from J; bases not matched to a gene: 11. CDR3 loop: CASSFWLAGGTGTGELFF. CDR3 coding DNA: TGCGCCAGCAGCTTTTGGCTAGCGGGGGGCACAGGGACCGGGGAGCTGTTTTTT.

The sample holds one count of this clone. The chain links TRBV5-1 to TRBJ2-2, with a weak D call TRBD2 (6 bases). The germline V and J ends were trimmed by 0 bases and 4 bases, with 10 bases remaining between them. CDR3 length: 15 residues. Germline loops: CDR1 SGHRS, CDR2 YFSETQ. The CDR3 region has the DNA TGCGCCAGCAGCTTGGGCGCGACTAGCACCGGGGAGCTGTTTTTT. Its translation is CASSLGATSTGELFF. Based on the CDR3 plus reference TRBV5-1 and TRBJ2-2, the full variable domain is KAGVTQTPRYLIKTRGQQVTLSCSPISGHRSVSWYQQTPGQGLQFLFEYFSETQRNKGNFPGRFSGRQFSNSRSEMNVSTLELGDSALYLCASSLGATSTGELFFGEGSRLTVL.

This clone was picked up a small number of times. DNA for the CDR3: TGTGCTAGTGGTTTGGTAGGCGGGACAGTCGACGAGCAGTACTTC. This translates into CASGLVGGTVDEQYF. The chain carries TRBV12-5 and TRBJ2-7; a weak D match, TRBD1 (7 bases). V lost 0 bases, J lost 5 bases, and 14 bases lay in between. Germline CDR1 reads LGHNT; CDR2 reads FRNRAP. The CDR3 loop spans 15 amino acids.

V is TRBV12-1 and J is TRBJ2-7; no check of the table's D call, TRBD2, against the DNA was made. TRBV12-1 is noted as a pseudogene. This CDR3 is built from 19 residues. Here the CDR3 reads CASSFPETRGAASSYEQYF. CDR3 DNA sequence: TGTGCCAGCAGCTTTCCCGAAACCCGCGGGGCGGCGAGCTCCTACGAGCAGTACTTC.

This clone was observed once. The rearrangement joins TRBV6-5 to TRBJ1-2; unclear D gene. V was clipped by 8 bases and J by 0 bases, with 16 bases between them. The CDR3 loop spans 15 amino acids. Germline V gives CDR1 MNHEY, CDR2 SVGAGI. CDR3 loop: CASSSRPGTNYGYTF. Here the CDR3 DNA reads TGTGCCAGCTCTAGCCGCCCGGGGACTAACTATGGCTACACCTTC.

This clone was counted only a few times. This rearrangement joins TRBV7-2 to TRBJ2-1; possible D gene TRBD2, 6 bases. This CDR3 spans 15 amino acids. V lost 1 base and J lost 1, with 8 bases in between. Germline loops: CDR1 SGHTA, CDR2 FQGNSA. This CDR3 reads CASSLDGGSYNEQFF. The CDR3 DNA reads as TGTGCCAGCAGCTTAGATGGGGGGTCCTACAATGAGCAGTTCTTC.

The V call is TRBV27, the J call TRBJ2-7, with 7 bases aligning to TRBD1. Trimming at V came to 4 bases and at J to 7 bases, leaving 4 bases not matched to a gene. Looked up from germline, CDR1 is MNHEY and CDR2 is SMNVEV (reference sequence). CDR3 length: 12 residues. The CDR3 bases are TGTGCCAGCAGTTCAACAGGGGTTGAGCAGTACTTC. It codes for CASSSTGVEQYF.

The chain joins TRBV30 to TRBJ1-2, with 7 bases fitting TRBD1. CDR1 is GTSNPN, CDR2 SVGIG, per germline (reference sequence). The length of the CDR3 is 14 residues. The V and J ends lost 7 bases and 5 bases, in that order; junction bases with no gene match: 13. Here the CDR3 reads CASPTKTTGYGYTF. The DNA for the CDR3 is TGTGCCTCTCCGACTAAGACGACAGGGTATGGCTACACCTTC.

This chain links TRBV6-5 with TRBJ1-1; D unresolved. V was pared by 2 bases and J by 1 base, with 5 bases between. Per the germline V gene, CDR1 is MNHEY and CDR2 is SVGAGI. The CDR3 consists of 13 residues. The CDR3 DNA is TGTGCCAGCAGTTACACTAGGAACACTGAAGCTTTCTTT. It translates to CASSYTRNTEAFF.

The rearrangement uses TRBV6-1 and TRBJ1-2; a weak D match, TRBD1 (5 bases). CDR3 length equals 13 residues. Between the trimmed V and J ends, which lost 2 bases and 8 bases, there was a span of 12 bases. The germline CDR1 and CDR2 sequences are MNHNS and SASEGT. The CDR3 is CASSERFRGGYTF. The DNA of the CDR3 is TGTGCCAGCAGTGAACGGTTTAGGGGCGGCTACACCTTC.

The CDR3 sequence: CASCPRGYNEQFF. CDR3 in DNA: TGTGCCAGCTGCCCCAGGGGTTACAATGAGCAGTTCTTC. The chain has TRBV6-5 and TRBJ2-1; a weak D match, TRBD1 (6 bases). The CDR3 sequence is 13 residues long. CDR1 and CDR2 from the germline V gene are MNHEY and SVGAGI. Deletions cut 8 bases from V and 4 bases from J, with 12 bases between.

CDR3 nucleotides: TGCGCCAGCAGCTTGCCCCCGGCCGGGACAGGGACAGATACGCAGTATTTT. As protein: CASSLPPAGTGTDTQYF. The rearrangement uses TRBV5-1 and TRBJ2-3, with TRBD1 matching over 9 bases. Germline CDR1 reads SGHRS; CDR2 reads YFSETQ. J gave up 3 bases and V 1 base, and 9 bases lay outside the gene matches. This CDR3 comprises 17 residues.

The chain uses TRBV18 and TRBJ1-2; 9 bases agree with TRBD1. Germline CDR1 is KGHSH and CDR2 is LQKENI. The CDR3 contains 15 residues. Unmatched junction bases numbered 5, after V lost 1 base and J lost 5 bases. CDR3 loop: CASSPLDRGLYGYTF. DNA for the CDR3: TGTGCCAGCTCACCACTGGACAGGGGCCTTTATGGCTACACCTTC.

The chain links TRBV2 to TRBJ2-5, with 13 bases matching TRBD2. Germline lookup yields CDR1 SNHLY and CDR2 FYNNEI. V lost 8 bases to trimming and J lost 3 bases; unmatched junction nucleotides: 9. CDR3 length: 16 amino acids. The CDR3 DNA is TGTGCCAGCGTAGGCACGGGACTAGCGGGGAAAGAGACCCAGTACTTC. It codes for CASVGTGLAGKETQYF.

This clone was observed a single time. The gene calls are TRBV30 and TRBJ1-5; 9 bases are shared with TRBD1. The CDR3 runs 13 residues. Germline loops: CDR1 GTSNPN, CDR2 SVGIG (reference sequence). Trimming at V came to 2 bases and at J to 6 bases, leaving 2 bases not matched to a gene. Here the CDR3 reads CAWSHRGRQPQHF. As DNA, the CDR3 is TGTGCCTGGAGTCACAGGGGGCGTCAGCCCCAGCATTTT.

The rearrangement uses TRBV12-5 and TRBJ2-1; D might be TRBD1 (5 bases). Germline CDR1 and CDR2: LGHNT and FRNRAP. The V end lost 1 base, the J end lost 5 bases, and 12 bases lay between the germline ends. The CDR3 totals 15 residues. In DNA form, the CDR3 reads TGTGCTAGTGGTTTGGCCCAGGGATGGGACAATGAGCAGTTCTTC. It codes for CASGLAQGWDNEQFF.

Written as DNA, the CDR3 is TGCGCCAGTACCATAGCGGGGGGGCCCCAAGAGACCCAGTACTTC. This translates into CASTIAGGPQETQYF. The chain combines TRBV5-1 with TRBJ2-5, with 11 bases matching TRBD2. Germline CDR1 SGHRS, CDR2 YFSETQ. V was clipped by 8 bases and J by 1 base; unmatched bases: 7. The CDR3 contains 15 residues.

The CDR3 coding sequence is TGTGCCAGCAGCGCAAGACCGGGACAGGGGTTGACTGAAGCTTTCTTT. This translates into CASSARPGQGLTEAFF. The rearrangement uses TRBV9 and TRBJ1-1, with TRBD1 matching over 10 bases. Germline V gives CDR1 SGDLS, CDR2 YYNGEE. The ends lost 3 bases at V and 5 bases at J; junction bases unmatched: 10. CDR3 length equals 16 residues.

The CDR3 reads CASSTRDRNSPLHF. The CDR3 DNA reads as TGTGCCAGCAGTACCCGGGACAGAAATTCACCCCTCCACTTT. The chain couples TRBV6-5 to TRBJ1-6; TRBD1 matches 7 bases. CDR1 MNHEY and CDR2 SVGAGI come from the germline V gene. This CDR3 is 14 amino acids long. The V segment lost 5 bases and the J segment 7 bases; nucleotides outside the gene matches: 5.

J is TRBJ1-6 and V is TRBV7-9; possibly TRBD1 for D (6 bases). The CDR3 is 14 amino acids. Germline values: CDR1 SEHNR, CDR2 FQNEAQ (reference sequence). V was trimmed by 5 bases and J by 4 bases, leaving 9 bases between them. The DNA for the CDR3 is TGTGCCAGCAGCCGGGACACTTATAATTCACCCCTCCACTTT. It encodes CASSRDTYNSPLHF.

The chain combines TRBV28 with TRBJ2-6; D might be TRBD2 (5 bases). The length of the CDR3 is 15 residues. Germline assignment: CDR1 MDHEN and CDR2 SYDVKM. V lost 2 bases to trimming and J lost 3 bases, with 8 bases between them. CDR3 loop: CASSLGGVGANVLTF. The CDR3 DNA sequence: TGTGCCAGCAGTTTAGGAGGCGTTGGGGCCAACGTCCTGACTTTC.

The chain combines TRBV5-6 with TRBJ2-2; 12 positions agree with TRBD2. The CDR3 is 16 residues long. Per the germline V gene, CDR1 is SGHDT and CDR2 is YYEEEE. J gave up 2 bases and V 5 bases, and 4 bases lay outside the gene matches. The CDR3 reads CASRGTSGRNTGELFF. For the CDR3, the DNA is TGTGCCAGCAGGGGGACTAGCGGGCGAAACACCGGGGAGCTGTTTTTT.

V usage is TRBV18 and J usage is TRBJ2-2; D gene uncertain. V was cut by 2 bases and J by 3 bases, with 7 bases left in between. This CDR3 contains 14 residues. CDR1 and CDR2 from the germline V gene are KGHSH and LQKENI. CDR3 region: CASSPRQDTGELFF. CDR3 in DNA: TGTGCCAGCTCACCAAGGCAGGACACCGGGGAGCTGTTTTTT.